Shown below are 21 T cell receptor beta chains from a single sample sequenced in a study of molecular identifiers for immune sequencing clone quantification. TCRdb ran MiXCR on the PCR reads and lists one entry per CDR3 protein. Among approximately 630,000 distinct CDR3 sequences listed, over 25% were seen once. The sample comprised naive CD8+ T cells from blood, with Jurkat cell RNA spiked in. Regarding subset: FACS-sorted CD8+CD4-CCR7+CD45RA+ naive T cells. The source is a human donor in good health. Some libraries in this study had Jurkat cell RNA spiked in.

This sequence joins TRBV11-2 and TRBJ2-3; 7 bases align to TRBD2. This CDR3 has 18 amino acids. Germline loops: CDR1 SGHAT, CDR2 FQNNGV. The junction had 10 bases not matched to a gene; V was cut back by 0 bases and J by 1 base. The DNA for the CDR3 is TGTGCCAGCAGCTTAGAGGGACTAACAACTCGGGGCACAGATACGCAGTATTTT. Encoded protein: CASSLEGLTTRGTDTQYF.

The chain has TRBV24-1 and TRBJ2-7; D is possibly TRBD1 (6 bases). Per germline, CDR1 KGHDR and CDR2 SFDVKD. The CDR3 is 14 residues long. The germline V and J ends were trimmed by 4 bases and 3 bases, with 12 bases remaining between them. The CDR3 region has the DNA TGTGCCACCAGTGACCAAGGGACAAACTACGAGCAGTACTTC. Amino acids: CATSDQGTNYEQYF.

This clonotype was counted ten times or more. The J gene is TRBJ1-1, the V gene TRBV4-2; 10 nucleotides match TRBD1. Trimming took 4 bases from V and 5 from J; bases not matched to a gene: 19. CDR1 and CDR2 (germline): LGHNA, YNFKEQ. CDR3 size: 19 residues. CDR3: CASSPELGQGVQIRTEAFF. The CDR3 DNA reads as TGTGCCAGCAGCCCGGAACTTGGACAGGGGGTACAAATAAGGACTGAAGCTTTCTTT.

Comment on this clonotype: The conserved closing phenylalanine or tryptophan is absent in this CDR3, likely reflecting a read error. The chain employs TRBV19 and TRBJ2-2; a possible D gene is TRBD2 (6 bases). Germline V gene lookup returns CDR1 LNHDA and CDR2 SQIVND (reference sequence). The CDR3 totals 14 residues. The CDR3 sequence: CASGIGSGTGELFY. CDR3 DNA sequence: TGTGCCAGTGGTATAGGGAGCGGGACCGGGGAGCTGTTTTAT.

In this sample, this clonotype turned up a few times. This CDR3 fails to terminate in the conserved phenylalanine or tryptophan, so it likely reflects a read error. J is TRBJ1-1 and V is TRBV11-1; D unresolved. Per germline, CDR1 SGHAT and CDR2 FQDESV (reference sequence). The ends were cut back, 4 bases at V and 2 bases at J, with 8 bases in the middle. The CDR3 length is 13 residues. Here the CDR3 reads CASSSAPNTEAFS. The DNA for the CDR3 is TGTGCCAGCAGCTCAGCGCCAAACACTGAAGCTTTCTCT.

This clonotype occurred a few times. The chain employs TRBV9 and TRBJ2-5; 11 bases are shared with TRBD2. Germline lookup yields CDR1 SGDLS and CDR2 YYNGEE. This CDR3 contains 16 residues. J gave up 4 bases and V 4 bases, and 9 bases lay outside the gene matches. The CDR3 here is CASSPRTSGLRETQYF. The CDR3 nucleotides are TGTGCCAGCAGCCCCCGGACTAGCGGGTTGCGAGAGACCCAGTACTTC.

In this sample, this clonotype turned up a few times. The gene calls are TRBV7-2 and TRBJ2-7; 9 bases are shared with TRBD1. CDR1 is SGHTA and CDR2 is FQGNSA in the germline V gene. The CDR3 spans 14 residues. Trimming took 2 bases from V and 5 from J; bases not matched to a gene: 4. CDR3 in DNA: TGTGCCAGCAGCTTAAGGGACAGGGTCCACGAGCAGTACTTC. It translates to CASSLRDRVHEQYF.

This chain connects TRBV6-2 or TRBV6-3 to TRBJ2-1; TRBD2 agrees at 12 bases. CDR1 is MNHEY and CDR2 is SVGEGT in the germline V gene. V trimming: 2 bases; J trimming: 8 bases; junction bases outside the gene matches: 4. The CDR3 extends over 15 amino acids. CDR3 nucleotides: TGTGCCAGCAGTTACCTGACTAGCGGGAGCGATGAGCAGTTCTTC. Amino acid sequence: CASSYLTSGSDEQFF.

V usage is TRBV28 and J usage is TRBJ1-2, with no clear D. CDR1 and CDR2 (germline): MDHEN, SYDVKM. Trimming removed 5 bases at V and 0 bases at J, with 16 bases between. This CDR3 has 16 amino acids. CDR3 region: CASSLPPQQTNYGYTF. CDR3 in DNA: TGTGCCAGCAGTCTCCCCCCACAGCAAACTAACTATGGCTACACCTTC.

This chain links TRBV12-3 or TRBV12-4 with TRBJ2-3; D uncertain. Trimming stripped 3 bases from V and 10 bases from J, with 11 bases between. This CDR3 has 12 residues. In DNA, the CDR3 is TGTGCCAGCAGTTTGCTGGTTGATGCGCAGTATTTT. Encoded protein: CASSLLVDAQYF.

This clonotype was observed at least ten times. This sequence joins TRBV19 and TRBJ2-7; TRBD2 matches 10 bases. Losses at the gene ends were 9 bases for V and 5 bases for J; bases not matched to a gene: 7. There are 13 residues in the CDR3. Germline V gene sequence: CDR1 LNHDA, CDR2 SQIVND (reference sequence). In DNA form, the CDR3 reads TGTGCCAGCCCCGGGACTAGCGTCCACGAGCAGTACTTC. Amino acid sequence: CASPGTSVHEQYF.

Comment on this clonotype: Just one base apart from a much larger clone, this may be a read error. The rearrangement joins TRBV5-1 to TRBJ2-7; D could derive from TRBD1 or TRBD2 (6 bases each). The CDR3 runs 13 residues. From germline, CDR1 is SGHRS and CDR2 YFSETQ. For the CDR3, the DNA is TGCGTCAGCAGCTTGCGGGACACACACGAGCAGTACTTC. Encoded protein: CVSSLRDTHEQYF.

About this clonotype itself: A clone one base away is much larger, so this may be a read error. The V gene is TRBV4-3, the J gene TRBJ2-7; 10 nucleotides match TRBD2. The germline gives CDR1 LGHNA, CDR2 YSLEER. The CDR3 runs to 17 residues. CDR3 amino acids: CAISQDVSGRPSYEQYF. DNA of the CDR3: TGCGCCATCAGCCAAGATGTTAGCGGGAGGCCTTCCTACGAGCAGTACTTC.

This clonotype has a handful of counts. The chain uses TRBV7-9 and TRBJ2-1; 9 nucleotides agree with TRBD1. V trimming: 5 bases; J trimming: 8 bases; junction bases outside the gene matches: 10. Germline V gene lookup returns CDR1 SEHNR and CDR2 FQNEAQ (reference sequence). CDR3 length: 15 amino acids. CDR3 sequence (DNA): TGTGCCAGCAGCCCCCAGGGACAGGGTGCTGATGAGCAGTTCTTC. It encodes CASSPQGQGADEQFF.

The chain is built from TRBV6-5 and TRBJ1-2; D is unclear. V lost 0 bases and J lost 4, with 6 bases in between. CDR1 is MNHEY and CDR2 is SVGAGI in the germline V gene. The CDR3 runs to 13 residues. CDR3 sequence: CASSYSESYGYTF. CDR3 sequence (DNA): TGTGCCAGCAGTTACTCCGAGAGCTATGGCTACACCTTC.

This clonotype appeared a few times. The chain uses TRBV19 and TRBJ2-6; D is perhaps TRBD1 or TRBD2 (5 bases each). The CDR3 is 15 residues long. Looked up from germline, CDR1 is LNHDA and CDR2 is SQIVND (reference sequence). The V end lost 7 bases, the J end lost 0 bases, and 10 bases lay between the germline ends. The DNA for the CDR3 is TGTGCCAGTAAACCAGGGAGCTCTGGGGCCAACGTCCTGACTTTC. Amino acids: CASKPGSSGANVLTF.

This clonotype was counted ten times or more. This sequence joins TRBV12-3 or TRBV12-4 and TRBJ2-7; D gene uncertain. Trimming stripped 5 bases from V and 4 bases from J, with 6 bases between. There are 11 residues in the CDR3. DNA for the CDR3: TGTGCCAGCAGTCTCCTGTACGAGCAGTACTTC. Amino acids: CASSLLYEQYF.

J is TRBJ2-2 and V is TRBV30; no reliable D call. Trimming shortened V by 3 bases and J by 6 bases, and 14 bases separated the two germline ends. The CDR3 contains 14 residues. The V gene's germline CDR1 is GTSNPN and CDR2 SVGIG (reference sequence). This CDR3 is CAWSPLTPSGELFF. In nucleotides, the CDR3 is TGTGCCTGGAGCCCTCTCACTCCCTCCGGGGAGCTGTTTTTT. The full variable domain, in which reference TRBV30 and TRBJ2-2 provide the parts outside the CDR3, is SQTIHQWPATLVQPVGSPLSLECTVEGTSNPNLYWYRQAAGRGLQLLFYSVGIGQISSEVPQNLSASRPQDRQFILSSKKLLLSDSGFYLCAWSPLTPSGELFFGEGSRLTVL.

This clonotype appeared many times. The chain joins TRBV12-3 or TRBV12-4 to TRBJ1-2, with TRBD1 as a possible D gene (5 bases). Trimming stripped 5 bases from V and 5 bases from J, with 6 bases between. The CDR3 covers 11 residues. The CDR3 is CASSDSYGYTF. CDR3 coding DNA: TGTGCCAGCAGTGACAGTTATGGCTACACCTTC.

A word on this clonotype: One base away lies a much larger clone, so this may be a sequencing read error. The gene calls are TRBV29-1 and TRBJ1-1; D not resolved. The germline gives CDR1 SQVTM, CDR2 ANQGSEA. The CDR3 totals 13 residues. CDR3 protein: CGVVGRMNTEAFF. The CDR3 region has the DNA TGCGGCGTCGTAGGTCGGATGAACACTGAAGCTTTCTTT.

This clonotype appeared many times. The genes are TRBV9 and TRBJ2-5; perhaps D is TRBD1 or TRBD2 (6 bases each). Germline V CDR1 and CDR2: SGDLS, YYNGEE. V dropped 1 base and J dropped 1 base, with 17 bases sitting between them. The CDR3 is made up of 17 amino acids. DNA for the CDR3: TGTGCCAGCAGCGTAACCCAGGGGATGGGAGGCCAAGAGACCCAGTACTTC. Encoded protein: CASSVTQGMGGQETQYF. Complete variable domain (other parts from reference TRBV9 and TRBJ2-5): DSGVTQTPKHLITATGQRVTLRCSPRSGDLSVYWYQQSLDQGLQFLIQYYNGEERAKGNILERFSAQQFPDLHSELNLSSLELGDSALYFCASSVTQGMGGQETQYFGPGTRLLVL.